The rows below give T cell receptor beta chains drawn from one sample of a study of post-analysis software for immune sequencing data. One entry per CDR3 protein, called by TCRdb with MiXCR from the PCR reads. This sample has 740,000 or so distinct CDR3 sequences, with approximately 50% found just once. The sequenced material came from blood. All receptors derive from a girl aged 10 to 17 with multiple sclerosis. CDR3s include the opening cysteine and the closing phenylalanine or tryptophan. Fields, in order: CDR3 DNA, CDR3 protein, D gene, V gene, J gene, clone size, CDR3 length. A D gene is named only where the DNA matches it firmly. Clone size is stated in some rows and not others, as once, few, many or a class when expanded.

CDR3 DNA: TGCAGCGTTGAAGATCTTCGGGATTTTAACTATGGCTACACCTTC
CDR3 protein: CSVEDLRDFNYGYTF
D gene: .
V gene: TRBV29-1
J gene: TRBJ1-2
clone size: few
CDR3 length: 15

CDR3 DNA: TGTGCCAGCAGCCAAGCCTTGAGCGGGTACACCTACGAGCAGTACTTC
CDR3 protein: CASSQALSGYTYEQYF
D gene: .
V gene: TRBV3-1
J gene: TRBJ2-7
clone size: .
CDR3 length: 16

CDR3 DNA: TGTGCCAGCAGACCGGGACACCCCAAAGAGACCCAGTACTTC
CDR3 protein: CASRPGHPKETQYF
D gene: .
V gene: TRBV27
J gene: TRBJ2-5
clone size: few
CDR3 length: 14

CDR3 DNA: TGCAGCGTTGAACGGCAATACAATGAGCAGTTCTTC
CDR3 protein: CSVERQYNEQFF
D gene: .
V gene: TRBV29-1
J gene: TRBJ2-1
clone size: .
CDR3 length: 12

CDR3 DNA: TGCAGCGCTTCGGGACAGGGTGGAAGCACTGAAGCTTTCTTT
CDR3 protein: CSASGQGGSTEAFF
D gene: TRBD1
V gene: TRBV29-1
J gene: TRBJ1-1
clone size: .
CDR3 length: 14

CDR3 DNA: TGCGCCAGCAGCCCGGACAGTTCTTGGAACACTGAAGCTTTCTTT
CDR3 protein: CASSPDSSWNTEAFF
D gene: .
V gene: TRBV5-1
J gene: TRBJ1-1
clone size: .
CDR3 length: 15

CDR3 DNA: TGTGCCAGCAGTTGGCCTAGCGGGAGTGCTGAGCAGTTCTTC
CDR3 protein: CASSWPSGSAEQFF
D gene: TRBD2
V gene: TRBV6-5
J gene: TRBJ2-1
clone size: .
CDR3 length: 14

CDR3 DNA: TGTGCCAGCAGCGCTACGGGGTACGAGCAGTACTTC
CDR3 protein: CASSATGYEQYF
D gene: .
V gene: TRBV7-9
J gene: TRBJ2-7
clone size: few
CDR3 length: 12

CDR3 DNA: TGCAGCGTTGAAACCAGGGATACCTACGAGCAGTACTTC
CDR3 protein: CSVETRDTYEQYF
D gene: .
V gene: TRBV29-1
J gene: TRBJ2-7
clone size: .
CDR3 length: 13

CDR3 DNA: TGCAGTGCTAGCGGGGATGAGCAGTTCTTC
CDR3 protein: CSASGDEQFF
D gene: .
V gene: TRBV20-1
J gene: TRBJ2-1
clone size: .
CDR3 length: 10

CDR3 DNA: TGCGCCAGCAGCTTGGCGACAGCCGAGCAGTACTTC
CDR3 protein: CASSLATAEQYF
D gene: .
V gene: TRBV5-1
J gene: TRBJ2-7
clone size: few
CDR3 length: 12

CDR3 DNA: TGTGCCAGCAGCTATAACAGGGATCCGAGGGTGGCCAAAAACATTCAGTACTTC
CDR3 protein: CASSYNRDPRVAKNIQYF
D gene: .
V gene: TRBV5-5
J gene: TRBJ2-4
clone size: few
CDR3 length: 18

CDR3 DNA: TGCAGCGCCGGGGGGACAGGGAGGACAGATACGCAGTATTTT
CDR3 protein: CSAGGTGRTDTQYF
D gene: TRBD1
V gene: TRBV29-1
J gene: TRBJ2-3
clone size: .
CDR3 length: 14

CDR3 DNA: TGTGCCAGCAGCTACCGGGACTTTCCAGATACGCAGTATTTT
CDR3 protein: CASSYRDFPDTQYF
D gene: .
V gene: TRBV5-4
J gene: TRBJ2-3
clone size: .
CDR3 length: 14

CDR3 DNA: TGCAGCGTTGGAGGTGAGCAGTTCTTC
CDR3 protein: CSVGGEQFF
D gene: .
V gene: TRBV29-1
J gene: TRBJ2-1
clone size: few
CDR3 length: 9

CDR3 DNA: TGTGCCAGCAGTGAAGATGGCACGGAGTATGGCTACACCTTC
CDR3 protein: CASSEDGTEYGYTF
D gene: .
V gene: TRBV2
J gene: TRBJ1-2
clone size: few
CDR3 length: 14

CDR3 DNA: TGCAGTGCTAGCATAGGCAGGGGCCAGACCCAGTACTTC
CDR3 protein: CSASIGRGQTQYF
D gene: .
V gene: TRBV20-1
J gene: TRBJ2-5
clone size: .
CDR3 length: 13

CDR3 DNA: TGTGCCAGCAGCTTAGCGGGGGGTGAGCAGTTCTTC
CDR3 protein: CASSLAGGEQFF
D gene: .
V gene: TRBV7-2
J gene: TRBJ2-1
clone size: .
CDR3 length: 12

CDR3 DNA: TGTGCCAGCAGCCACCGGAGGACAGCATTCGCCTACGAGCAGTACTTC
CDR3 protein: CASSHRRTAFAYEQYF
D gene: .
V gene: TRBV6-2/TRBV6-3
J gene: TRBJ2-7
clone size: .
CDR3 length: 16

CDR3 DNA: TGTGCCAGCAGTATGAGGGAGGAAAACAATGAGCAGTTCTTC
CDR3 protein: CASSMREENNEQFF
D gene: .
V gene: TRBV12-3/TRBV12-4
J gene: TRBJ2-1
clone size: .
CDR3 length: 14

CDR3 DNA: TGTGCCAGCACGAGGGAAGCCTACGAGCAGTACTTC
CDR3 protein: CASTREAYEQYF
D gene: .
V gene: TRBV2
J gene: TRBJ2-7
clone size: .
CDR3 length: 12

CDR3 DNA: TGCAGTGCTAGAGTGGGGACAGACCCCTATACGCAGTATTTT
CDR3 protein: CSARVGTDPYTQYF
D gene: TRBD1
V gene: TRBV20-1
J gene: TRBJ2-3
clone size: .
CDR3 length: 14